This TCR beta chain stems from a study of blood T cell repertoires in COVID-19. On the study more broadly: There were acute and convalescent COVID-19 samples, and they came from the United States, Italy and Spain. From T cells, B-cell-depleted T cells, or PBMCs came the material, which was cDNA or gDNA.

The CDR3 sequence is 15 residues long. V dropped 6 bases and J dropped 1 base, with 10 bases sitting between them. Germline values: CDR1 MDHEN, CDR2 SYDVKM. Using immunoSEQ multiplex PCR, the repertoire was profiled, and TCRdb retains in-frame clones only, with some absent. The sample lists 250,000 or so clones, around 84% seen once, with less than 2% in the top ten. The chain has TRBV28 and TRBJ2-6; no clear D. Material: peripheral blood. The TCR was taken from a woman aged 35 to 49 who had recovered from COVID-19. The CDR3 is CASRSSESGANVLTF. The CDR3, as DNA: TGTGCCAGCAGATCAAGCGAGTCTGGGGCCAACGTCCTGACTTTC.